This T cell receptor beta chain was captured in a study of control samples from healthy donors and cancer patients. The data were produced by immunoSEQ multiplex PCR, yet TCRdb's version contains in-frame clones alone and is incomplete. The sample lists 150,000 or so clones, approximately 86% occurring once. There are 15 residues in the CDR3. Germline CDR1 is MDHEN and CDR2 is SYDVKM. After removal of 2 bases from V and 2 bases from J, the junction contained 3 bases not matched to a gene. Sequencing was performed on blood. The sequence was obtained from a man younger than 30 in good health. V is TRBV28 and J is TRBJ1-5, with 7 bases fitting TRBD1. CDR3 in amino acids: CASSLRGLGNQPQHF. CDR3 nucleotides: TGTGCCAGCAGTTTAAGGGGGCTTGGCAATCAGCCCCAGCATTTT. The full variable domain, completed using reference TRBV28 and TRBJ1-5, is DVKVTQSSRYLVKRTGEKVFLECVQDMDHENMFWYRQDPGLGLRLIYFSYDVKMKEKGDIPEGYSVSREKKERFSLILESASTNQTSMYLCASSLRGLGNQPQHFGDGTRLSIL.